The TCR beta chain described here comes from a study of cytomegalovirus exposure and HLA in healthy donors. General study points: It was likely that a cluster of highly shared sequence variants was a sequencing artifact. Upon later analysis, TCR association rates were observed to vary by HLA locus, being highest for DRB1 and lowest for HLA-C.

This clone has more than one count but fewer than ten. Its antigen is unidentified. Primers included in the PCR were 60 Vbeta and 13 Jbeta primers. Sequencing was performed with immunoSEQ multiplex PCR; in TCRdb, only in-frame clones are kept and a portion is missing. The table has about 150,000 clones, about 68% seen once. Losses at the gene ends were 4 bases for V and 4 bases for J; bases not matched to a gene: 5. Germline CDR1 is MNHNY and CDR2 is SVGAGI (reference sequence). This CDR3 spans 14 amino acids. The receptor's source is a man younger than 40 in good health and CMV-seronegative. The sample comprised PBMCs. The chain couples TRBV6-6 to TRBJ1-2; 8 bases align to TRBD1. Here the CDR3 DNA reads TGTGCCAGCAGTTCCCCCACAGGGGGCTATGGCTACACCTTC. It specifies CASSSPTGGYGYTF.